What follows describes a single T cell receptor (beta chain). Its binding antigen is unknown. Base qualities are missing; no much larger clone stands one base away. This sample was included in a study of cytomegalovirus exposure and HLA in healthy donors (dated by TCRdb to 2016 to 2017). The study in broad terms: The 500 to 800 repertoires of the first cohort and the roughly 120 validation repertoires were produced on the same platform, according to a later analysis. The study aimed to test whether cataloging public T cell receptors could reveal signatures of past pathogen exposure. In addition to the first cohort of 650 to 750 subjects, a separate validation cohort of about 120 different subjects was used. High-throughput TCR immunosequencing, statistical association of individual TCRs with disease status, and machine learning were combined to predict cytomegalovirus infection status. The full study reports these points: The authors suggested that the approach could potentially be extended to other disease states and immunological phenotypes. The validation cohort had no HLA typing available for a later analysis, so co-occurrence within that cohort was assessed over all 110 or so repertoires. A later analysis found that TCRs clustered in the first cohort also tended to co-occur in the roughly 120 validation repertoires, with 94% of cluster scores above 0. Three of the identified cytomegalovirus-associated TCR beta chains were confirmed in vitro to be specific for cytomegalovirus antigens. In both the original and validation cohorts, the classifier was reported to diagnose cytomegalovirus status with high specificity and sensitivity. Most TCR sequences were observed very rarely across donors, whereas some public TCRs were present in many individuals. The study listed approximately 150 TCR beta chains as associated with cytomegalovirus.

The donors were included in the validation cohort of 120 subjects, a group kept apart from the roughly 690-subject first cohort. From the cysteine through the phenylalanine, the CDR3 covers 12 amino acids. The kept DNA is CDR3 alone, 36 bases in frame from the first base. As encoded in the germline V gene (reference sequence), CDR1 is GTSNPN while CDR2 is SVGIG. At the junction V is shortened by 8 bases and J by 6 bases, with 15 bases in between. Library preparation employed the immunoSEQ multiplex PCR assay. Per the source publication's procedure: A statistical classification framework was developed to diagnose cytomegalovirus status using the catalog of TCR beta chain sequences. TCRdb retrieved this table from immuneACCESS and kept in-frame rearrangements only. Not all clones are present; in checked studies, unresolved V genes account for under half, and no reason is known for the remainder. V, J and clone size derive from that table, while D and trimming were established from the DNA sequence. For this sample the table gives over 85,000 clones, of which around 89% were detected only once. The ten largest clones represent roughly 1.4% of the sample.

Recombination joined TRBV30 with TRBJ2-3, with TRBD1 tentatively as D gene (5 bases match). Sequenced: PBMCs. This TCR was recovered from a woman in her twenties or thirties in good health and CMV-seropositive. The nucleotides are TGTGCCCGCAGTCAGGGTACGGATACGCAGTATTTT. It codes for CARSQGTDTQYF.